The 32 T cell receptor beta chains presented below share a single source sample, sequenced in a study of T cells in Graves' hyperthyroidism and ophthalmopathy. The CDR3 regions of TCR beta were amplified from RNA transcripts. HTBI primers drove first-round RT-PCR of the TCR CDR3. TCRdb analysed the multiplex PCR reads with MiXCR anew, one entry per CDR3 protein. The sample lists hundreds of thousands of distinct CDR3 sequences, 14% to 15% seen once, with 3.5% to 4.5% in the top ten. The sequencing sample was made of blood. The receptors here all came from a woman aged 40 to 50 with Graves' ophthalmopathy.

This clonotype was found many times. CDR3 nucleotide sequence: TGTGCCACCCAAGGGGGGAGGGCCACCGGGGAGCTGTTTTTT. Translating gives CATQGGRATGELFF. This rearrangement joins TRBV6-1 to TRBJ2-2; the D gene is possibly TRBD2 (7 bases). The germline V and J ends were trimmed by 10 bases and 4 bases, with 16 bases remaining between them. This CDR3 is built from 14 residues. The germline CDR1 and CDR2 sequences are MNHNS and SASEGT.

This clonotype has at least ten counts. This chain connects TRBV9 to TRBJ2-7; D unclear. Trimming took 0 bases from V and 5 from J, leaving 9 bases between them. The length of the CDR3 is 13 residues. CDR1 SGDLS and CDR2 YYNGEE come from the germline V gene. This CDR3 is CASSVASKDEQYF. The CDR3 bases are TGTGCCAGCAGCGTAGCGTCTAAGGACGAGCAGTACTTC. The whole variable domain, remainder taken from reference TRBV9 and TRBJ2-7, is DSGVTQTPKHLITATGQRVTLRCSPRSGDLSVYWYQQSLDQGLQFLIQYYNGEERAKGNILERFSAQQFPDLHSELNLSSLELGDSALYFCASSVASKDEQYFGPGTRLTVT.

This clonotype was found many times. The chain has TRBV28 and TRBJ2-7; TRBD2 matches at 8 bases. The CDR3 is made up of 14 amino acids. CDR1 MDHEN and CDR2 SYDVKM come from the germline V gene. The V segment lost 4 bases and the J segment 7 bases; nucleotides outside the gene matches: 9. The CDR3 sequence: CASSSLTGLEEQYF. CDR3 in DNA: TGTGCCAGCAGTTCACTCACGGGACTAGAGGAGCAGTACTTC.

This clonotype has a count of ten or more. J is TRBJ1-1 and V is TRBV7-2; D might be TRBD1 (5 bases). This CDR3 is 15 amino acids long. The V gene's germline CDR1 is SGHTA and CDR2 FQGNSA. With 1 base removed from V and 6 bases from J, the gap between germline ends came to 15 bases. DNA of the CDR3: TGTGCCAGCAGCTTAGGGGCGGGGGGGACCCCTGAAGCTTTCTTT. Its protein is CASSLGAGGTPEAFF. The whole variable domain, filled in from reference TRBV7-2 and TRBJ1-1, reads GAGVSQSPSNKVTEKGKDVELRCDPISGHTALYWYRQSLGQGLEFLIYFQGNSAPDKSGLPSDRFSAERTGGSVSTLTIQRTQQEDSAVYLCASSLGAGGTPEAFFGQGTRLTVV.

This clonotype was detected many times. The chain recombines TRBV4-1 with TRBJ2-5; D assignment may be TRBD1 or TRBD2 (6 bases each). Trimming pared 3 bases from V and 1 base from J, leaving 12 bases between. This CDR3 has 15 residues. Looked up from germline, CDR1 is MGHRA and CDR2 is YSYEKL. This chain's CDR3 is CASSHHRDFQETQYF. The DNA for the CDR3 is TGCGCCAGCAGCCACCACAGGGACTTCCAAGAGACCCAGTACTTC.

This clonotype was picked up many times. This chain joins TRBV19 and TRBJ1-5; D is ambiguous. This CDR3 is 16 amino acids long. The ends were cut back, 3 bases at V and 7 bases at J, with 19 bases in the middle. The germline gives CDR1 LNHDA, CDR2 SQIVND (reference sequence). The CDR3 DNA sequence: TGTGCCAGTAGTATCGAGGGCAGGTACGGAAACCAGCCCCAGCATTTT. Its protein is CASSIEGRYGNQPQHF.

In its sample, this clonotype was seen many times. The chain carries TRBV6-5 and TRBJ2-7; TRBD2 aligns across 12 bases. The junction had 7 bases not matched to a gene; V was cut back by 6 bases and J by 7 bases. Germline V CDR1 and CDR2: MNHEY, SVGAGI. The CDR3 has 14 residues. The CDR3 reads CASRRLAGEVEQYF. The CDR3 DNA sequence: TGTGCCAGCAGGCGACTAGCGGGAGAGGTTGAGCAGTACTTC.

The table lists this clonotype with many counts. The chain joins TRBV4-2 to TRBJ2-2, with D possibly matching TRBD2 (5 bases). V lost 0 bases, J lost 1 base, and 9 bases lay in between. The CDR3 has 16 residues. Germline CDR1 is LGHNA and CDR2 is YNFKEQ. This chain's CDR3 is CASSQDGLLNTGELFF. CDR3 bases: TGTGCCAGCAGCCAAGACGGACTCTTGAACACCGGGGAGCTGTTTTTT.

This clonotype appeared a few times. The chain links TRBV6-1 to TRBJ2-5; perhaps TRBD2 as D (6 bases). The CDR3 spans 14 residues. Germline CDR1 reads MNHNS; CDR2 reads SASEGT. Between the trimmed V and J ends, which lost 6 bases and 1 base, there was a span of 12 bases. As DNA, the CDR3 is TGTGCCAGCAGAAACGGGGGACTCCAAGAGACCCAGTACTTC. This encodes CASRNGGLQETQYF.

The chain has TRBV6-2 or TRBV6-3 and TRBJ1-1; no firm D call. V shed 0 bases and J shed 5 bases, with 13 bases lying between them. CDR3 size: 15 residues. Looked up from germline, CDR1 is MNHEY and CDR2 is SVGEGT. The CDR3 loop is CASSYSGGLETEAFF. CDR3 sequence (DNA): TGTGCCAGCAGTTACTCTGGAGGGCTGGAAACTGAAGCTTTCTTT.

In its sample, this clonotype was seen many times. J is TRBJ1-1 and V is TRBV11-2, with 12 bases aligning to TRBD1. The ends lost 6 bases at V and 9 bases at J; junction bases unmatched: 5. The CDR3 sequence is 13 residues long. CDR1 is SGHAT, CDR2 FQNNGV, per germline. The CDR3 coding sequence is TGTGCCAGCAGTACCAGGGACAGGGGGCAAGCTTTCTTT. The encoded protein is CASSTRDRGQAFF.

This clonotype has at least ten counts. This chain joins TRBV27 and TRBJ2-7; TRBD2 matches 9 bases. Looked up from germline, CDR1 is MNHEY and CDR2 is SMNVEV (reference sequence). V was clipped by 2 bases and J by 5 bases; unmatched bases: 7. The CDR3 spans 15 residues. CDR3 in amino acids: CASSLSGRSDHEQYF. CDR3 bases: TGTGCCAGCAGTTTAAGCGGGAGGAGTGATCACGAGCAGTACTTC.

For this clonotype: Possible read error: a much larger clone is one base away. The chain is built from TRBV27 and TRBJ2-7, with a possible D match to TRBD1 (6 bases). The CDR3 is made up of 12 amino acids. The germline CDR1 and CDR2 sequences are MNHEY and SMNVEV (reference sequence). Trimming took 1 base from V and 6 from J, leaving 7 bases between them. This CDR3 is CASSLLQGEQYF. CDR3 DNA sequence: TGTGCCAGCAGTTTATTACAGGGCGAGCAGTACTTC.

This clonotype has ten or more counts. V is TRBV7-9 and J is TRBJ2-5; weak D call: TRBD1 (5 bases). CDR3 size: 13 residues. Looked up from germline, CDR1 is SEHNR and CDR2 is FQNEAQ (reference sequence). Trimming pared 5 bases from V and 2 bases from J, leaving 9 bases between. The CDR3 DNA follows: TGTGCCAGCAGCGGCAGGGTACAAGAGACCCAGTACTTC. This sequence encodes CASSGRVQETQYF. The entire variable domain, with the rest obtained from reference TRBV7-9 and TRBJ2-5, is as follows: DTGVSQNPRHKITKRGQNVTFRCDPISEHNRLYWYRQTLGQGPEFLTYFQNEAQLEKSRLLSDRFSAERPKGSFSTLEIQRTEQGDSAMYLCASSGRVQETQYFGPGTRLLVL.

This clonotype came up many times. This sequence joins TRBV7-9 and TRBJ1-3; D is ambiguous. The CDR3 loop spans 11 amino acids. V lost 3 bases to trimming and J lost 8 bases, with 5 bases between them. Germline CDR1 and CDR2: SEHNR and FQNEAQ (reference sequence). The CDR3: CASSFLDTIYF. In DNA form, the CDR3 reads TGTGCCAGCAGCTTTTTGGACACCATATATTTT.

This clonotype has ten or more counts. The rearrangement links TRBV10-3 to TRBJ1-2, with a weak D call TRBD1 (5 bases). The CDR3 spans 14 residues. Germline assignment: CDR1 ENHRY and CDR2 SYGVKD. Deletions cut 0 bases from V and 2 bases from J, with 7 bases between. This CDR3 reads CAISESRDNYGYTF. The DNA of the CDR3 is TGTGCCATCAGTGAGTCAAGGGACAACTATGGCTACACCTTC.

Many counts were recorded for this clonotype. V usage is TRBV12-3 or TRBV12-4 and J usage is TRBJ2-7, with 11 bases fitting TRBD2. The trim removed 2 bases at V and 3 bases at J, leaving 3 bases unmatched. CDR3 length: 15 residues. The CDR3 bases are TGTGCCAGCAGTTTATCCGGGACTAGCGGCTACGAGCAGTACTTC. It specifies CASSLSGTSGYEQYF.

This clonotype was observed many times. The genes are TRBV10-3 and TRBJ2-7; 7 positions agree with TRBD1. The trim removed 7 bases at V and 5 bases at J, leaving 8 bases unmatched. The germline gives CDR1 ENHRY, CDR2 SYGVKD. The CDR3 spans 13 residues. CDR3 protein: CAITEGQQDEQYF. In nucleotides, the CDR3 is TGTGCCATCACCGAGGGACAGCAGGACGAGCAGTACTTC.

This clonotype was found many times. The rearrangement joins TRBV6-5 to TRBJ1-5, with no clear D. Between the trimmed V and J ends, which lost 6 bases and 4 bases, there was a span of 10 bases. The germline CDR1 and CDR2 sequences are MNHEY and SVGAGI. The CDR3 is 13 amino acids. CDR3 loop: CASRYGPNQPQHF. In DNA form, the CDR3 reads TGTGCCAGCAGATACGGACCGAATCAGCCCCAGCATTTT.

Ten or more counts support this clonotype. J is TRBJ2-7 and V is TRBV4-1; TRBD2 matches at 7 bases. The V gene end was trimmed by 0 bases and the J gene end by 2 bases; junction bases not matched to a gene: 7. The CDR3 is made up of 16 amino acids. The germline CDR1 and CDR2 sequences are MGHRA and YSYEKL. In DNA, the CDR3 is TGCGCCAGCAGCCAAGAACCGGGCGGGAGAACCTACGAGCAGTACTTC. Its protein product is CASSQEPGGRTYEQYF.

This sequence joins TRBV12-3 or TRBV12-4 and TRBJ2-5, with 16 positions matching TRBD2. V gave up 7 bases and J gave up 1 base; unmatched junction bases: 6. The CDR3 covers 17 residues. Written as DNA, the CDR3 is TGTGCCAGCACCCTGGGACTAGCGGGAGGGCCCCAAGAGACCCAGTACTTC. It codes for CASTLGLAGGPQETQYF.

This chain links TRBV6-1 with TRBJ1-1; D not certain. V was shortened by 6 bases and J by 3 bases, with 20 bases between the two germline ends. Germline loops: CDR1 MNHNS, CDR2 SASEGT. This CDR3 spans 16 amino acids. CDR3 nucleotides: TGTGCCAGCAGACCCCCTGAAAGGGATCGGGACACTGAAGCTTTCTTT. It encodes CASRPPERDRDTEAFF.

A few counts support this clonotype. This chain joins TRBV7-8 and TRBJ1-5, with a weak D call TRBD1 (5 bases). The CDR3 is made up of 18 amino acids. CDR1 is SGHVS and CDR2 is FQNEAQ in the germline V gene. V lost 1 base to trimming and J lost 0 bases, with 16 bases between them. The CDR3 sequence is CASSLGRQPPYSNQPQHF. CDR3 nucleotide sequence: TGTGCCAGCAGCTTAGGGCGACAGCCTCCCTATAGCAATCAGCCCCAGCATTTT.

There are many counts of this clonotype. The V and J genes are TRBV7-3 and TRBJ2-2; D uncertain. The CDR3 length is 18 residues. Trimming removed 5 bases from V and 3 bases from J, with 22 bases in between. The germline gives CDR1 SGHTA, CDR2 FQGTGA. This CDR3 reads CASSPGPSARADTGELFF. For the CDR3, the DNA is TGTGCCAGCAGCCCCGGACCCTCAGCTCGGGCGGACACCGGGGAGCTGTTTTTT.

There are many counts of this clonotype. The gene calls are TRBV20-1 and TRBJ1-2; no firm D call. V was trimmed by 5 bases and J by 0 bases, leaving 10 bases between them. Germline loops: CDR1 DFQATT, CDR2 SNEGSKA (reference sequence). The length of the CDR3 is 13 residues. The CDR3 is CSAHLVTNYGYTF. CDR3 DNA: TGCAGTGCTCACCTGGTCACTAACTATGGCTACACCTTC.

The chain employs TRBV7-3 and TRBJ2-2; TRBD2 is a possible D gene (5 bases). The ends were cut back, 5 bases at V and 8 bases at J, with 9 bases in the middle. CDR3 size: 12 residues. Germline CDR1 SGHTA, CDR2 FQGTGA. In DNA form, the CDR3 reads TGTGCCAGCAGCCCTAGGAGGGGGGAGCTGTTTTTT. Encoded protein: CASSPRRGELFF.

This clonotype showed up many times. The chain carries TRBV28 and TRBJ1-2; D is unresolved. CDR1 is MDHEN, CDR2 SYDVKM, per germline. This CDR3 region has 13 residues. V shed 11 bases and J shed 3 bases, with 16 bases lying between them. The CDR3 spells CAYFHPGDYGYTF. The CDR3 DNA reads as TGTGCCTATTTTCATCCCGGGGACTATGGCTACACCTTC.

This clonotype was recorded many times. The gene calls are TRBV28 and TRBJ1-5; D gene unclear. Trimming removed 10 bases at V and 3 bases at J, with 10 bases between. This CDR3 comprises 12 residues. Per germline, CDR1 MDHEN and CDR2 SYDVKM. CDR3 DNA sequence: TGTGCCACCACGGAAGCCAATCAGCCCCAGCATTTT. Protein product: CATTEANQPQHF.

This clonotype was detected only a few times. J is TRBJ1-1 and V is TRBV12-3 or TRBV12-4, with D perhaps TRBD1 (5 bases). V was cut by 4 bases and J by 1 base, with 10 bases left in between. The CDR3 is 14 amino acids. CDR3 amino acids: CASSYGGKNTEAFF. CDR3 DNA: TGTGCCAGCAGTTATGGGGGGAAGAACACTGAAGCTTTCTTT.

This chain uses TRBV4-2 with TRBJ1-3; D is unresolved. Germline V gene sequence: CDR1 LGHNA, CDR2 YNFKEQ. This CDR3 is built from 13 residues. Trimming took off 1 base at V and 6 bases at J, with 7 bases between the two ends. Written as DNA, the CDR3 is TGTGCCAGCAGCCAAGTTGGGGAAAACACCATATATTTT. It translates to CASSQVGENTIYF.

This chain connects TRBV18 to TRBJ1-2; 8 nucleotides agree with TRBD1. This CDR3 has 14 amino acids. In germline, CDR1 is KGHSH, CDR2 LQKENI. Trimming cost V 6 bases and J 5 bases; bases outside gene matches: 8. Here the CDR3 reads CASSQSGGRYGYTF. The DNA for the CDR3 is TGTGCCAGCTCCCAATCAGGGGGCAGATATGGCTACACCTTC.

The J gene is TRBJ1-5, the V gene TRBV7-9; D uncertain. Germline V CDR1 and CDR2: SEHNR, FQNEAQ (reference sequence). V lost 6 bases to trimming and J lost 9 bases, with 12 bases between them. The CDR3 consists of 12 residues. CDR3 sequence (DNA): TGTGCCAGCAGAGTAAATTTAGGGCCCCAGCATTTT. Translating gives CASRVNLGPQHF.